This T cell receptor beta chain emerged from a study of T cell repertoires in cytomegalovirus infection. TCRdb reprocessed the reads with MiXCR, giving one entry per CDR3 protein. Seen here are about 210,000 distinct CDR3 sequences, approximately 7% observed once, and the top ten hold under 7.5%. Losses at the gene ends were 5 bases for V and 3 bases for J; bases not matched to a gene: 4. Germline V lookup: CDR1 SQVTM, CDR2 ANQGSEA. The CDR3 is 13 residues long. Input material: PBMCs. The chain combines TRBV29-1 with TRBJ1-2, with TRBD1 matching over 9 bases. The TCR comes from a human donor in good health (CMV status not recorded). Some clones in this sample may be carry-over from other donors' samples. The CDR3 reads CSVSTGGDYGYTF. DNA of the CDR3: TGCAGCGTTTCGACAGGGGGTGACTATGGCTACACCTTC.